The present T cell receptor (beta chain) was sequenced within a study of CD8+CD57+ T cells in acquired aplastic anemia. At the level of the study: Recorded DNA amounts for sorted CD4+ and CD8+ cells had an average of roughly 3.4 ug. Notes on the study in general: For CD8+ Simpson's diversity, patients and controls showed no significant difference.

Genomic DNA provided the template from which TCR beta VDJ and CDR3 profiles were obtained. One entry per CDR3 protein results from TCRdb running MiXCR on the reads. There are 150,000 or so distinct CDR3 sequences in the sample; about 60% occur only once, and 45% lies in the top ten. Ten or more counts support this clonotype. The antigen is not known. V dropped 3 bases and J dropped 4; count of bases not matched to a gene: 7. Germline lookup yields CDR1 SGHAT and CDR2 FQNNGV. CDR3 size: 15 residues. Sample: sorted CD4+, CD8+, or CD8+CD57+ T cells (not recorded which) from PBMCs. The source is a human donor in good health. The chain has TRBV11-2 and TRBJ2-3; 7 bases are shared with TRBD1. The CDR3 nucleotides read TGTGCCAGCAGCTTCCTCCAGGGGGTGCCAGATACGCAGTATTTT. Translating gives CASSFLQGVPDTQYF.